This TCR beta chain appears in the sequencing data of a study of cytomegalovirus exposure and HLA in healthy donors. PCR involved 60 Vbeta and 13 Jbeta primers. Assay used: immunoSEQ multiplex PCR; TCRdb lists only in-frame clones, some missing. The repertoire consists of around 140,000 clones, with around three quarters occurring once and the leading ten covering 1.8%. Germline V CDR1 and CDR2: SGHTA, FQGNSA. This CDR3 is built from 16 residues. The sequence derives from a man aged 35-49 years in good health and CMV-seronegative. The chain carries TRBV7-2 and TRBJ2-5; the match to TRBD1 covers 9 bases. The J call may be incorrect, as the DNA end agrees better with TRBJ2-7. The sequenced sample consisted of PBMCs. The CDR3 bases are TGTGCCAGCAGCACCGGGGACAGGGTGAGCTCCTACGAGCAGTACTTC. It translates to CASSTGDRVSSYEQYF.